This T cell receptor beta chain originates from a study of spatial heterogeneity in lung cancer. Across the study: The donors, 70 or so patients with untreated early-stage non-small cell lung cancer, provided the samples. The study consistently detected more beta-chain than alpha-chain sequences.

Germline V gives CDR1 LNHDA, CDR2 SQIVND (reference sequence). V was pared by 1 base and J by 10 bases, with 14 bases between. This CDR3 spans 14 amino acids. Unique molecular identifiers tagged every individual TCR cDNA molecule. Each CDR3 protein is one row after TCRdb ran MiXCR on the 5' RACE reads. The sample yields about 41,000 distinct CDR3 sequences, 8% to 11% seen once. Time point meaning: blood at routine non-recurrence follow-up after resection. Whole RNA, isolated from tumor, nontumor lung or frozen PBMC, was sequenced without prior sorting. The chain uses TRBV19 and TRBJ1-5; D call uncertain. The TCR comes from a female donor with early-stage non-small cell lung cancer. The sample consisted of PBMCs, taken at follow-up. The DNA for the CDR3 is TGTGCCAGTAGTATAGCCCGGGTCCCAGGTCCCCAGCATTTT. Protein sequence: CASSIARVPGPQHF. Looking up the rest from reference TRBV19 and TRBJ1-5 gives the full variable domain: DGGITQSPKYLFRKEGQNVTLSCEQNLNHDAMYWYRQDPGQGLRLIYYSQIVNDFQKGDIAEGYSVSREKKESFPLTVTSAQKNPTAFYLCASSIARVPGPQHFGDGTRLSIL.